These 6 T cell receptor beta chains originate from one sample sequenced in a study of T cells in Graves' hyperthyroidism and ophthalmopathy. Amplification yielded TCR beta CDR3 regions, with RNA transcripts as the source. During a first-round RT-PCR of the TCR CDR3, the HTBI primer set was used. TCRdb ran MiXCR on the multiplex PCR reads and lists one entry per CDR3 protein. The table includes hundreds of thousands of distinct CDR3 sequences, around 15% detected once. The sample consisted of blood. These receptors were taken from a woman between 35 and 50 years old with Graves' ophthalmopathy.

This clonotype has at least ten counts. V usage is TRBV27 and J usage is TRBJ1-1; D may be TRBD1 (6 bases). The V and J ends lost 1 base and 1 base respectively, with 10 bases between them. The CDR3 consists of 15 residues. Germline assignment: CDR1 MNHEY and CDR2 SMNVEV (reference sequence). The CDR3 nucleotides are TGTGCCAGCAGTTTATTTCCAGGGGCGAACACTGAAGCTTTCTTT. It is translated as CASSLFPGANTEAFF.

This clonotype was observed many times. The chain uses TRBV12-5 and TRBJ1-3; D is ambiguous. The germline V gene encodes CDR1 LGHNT and CDR2 FRNRAP. CDR3 length: 14 residues. V gave up 1 base and J gave up 0 bases, with 4 bases separating them. CDR3 amino acids: CASGLDVSGNTIYF. CDR3 sequence (DNA): TGTGCTAGTGGTTTGGATGTCTCTGGAAACACCATATATTTT.

The rearrangement links TRBV19 to TRBJ1-3; a weak D match, TRBD1 (5 bases). The CDR3 is 17 residues long. CDR1 LNHDA and CDR2 SQIVND come from the germline V gene (reference sequence). With 5 bases removed from V and 7 bases from J, the gap between germline ends came to 24 bases. As DNA, the CDR3 is TGTGCCAGTAGTGGGACTTGGGGAGGGACGACGGGGAACACCATATATTTT. Residues: CASSGTWGGTTGNTIYF.

This clonotype turned up a few times. The J gene is TRBJ2-6, the V gene TRBV7-9; D remains unclear. The germline V gene encodes CDR1 SEHNR and CDR2 FQNEAQ (reference sequence). The CDR3 runs to 17 residues. V dropped 2 bases and J dropped 1 base, with 12 bases sitting between them. This CDR3 is CASSLPLGFSGANVLTF. CDR3 bases: TGTGCCAGCAGCTTACCGTTGGGTTTTTCTGGGGCCAACGTCCTGACTTTC.

V gene TRBV5-4 combines with J gene TRBJ2-7; TRBD1 matches at 7 bases. V lost 0 bases, J lost 4 bases, and 7 bases stayed unmatched. Per the germline V gene, CDR1 is SGHNT and CDR2 is YYREEE (reference sequence). This CDR3 comprises 15 residues. This CDR3 is CASSLGGDRGYEQYF. CDR3 bases: TGTGCCAGCAGCTTGGGTGGGGACAGAGGTTACGAGCAGTACTTC.

This clonotype was counted at least ten times. The rearrangement uses TRBV27 and TRBJ2-7; D is possibly TRBD1 (5 bases). This CDR3 comprises 12 residues. Looked up from germline, CDR1 is MNHEY and CDR2 is SMNVEV (reference sequence). Trimming took 7 bases from V and 7 from J, leaving 14 bases between them. In DNA form, the CDR3 reads TGTGCCAGCACATCAGGGCACGGGGAGCAGTACTTC. This codes for CASTSGHGEQYF.